Sequencing of this T cell receptor (beta chain) was carried out in a study of T cells in women clearing cervical HPV infection. Study as a whole: Blood came at first lesion visit for cases, post-clearance for controls. Study-level results: Cases and controls were distinguished at AUC approximately 0.8 by richness and V genes.

V was cut by 1 base and J by 0 bases, with 15 bases left in between. Germline V lookup: CDR1 PRHDT, CDR2 FYEKMQ (reference sequence). The CDR3 spans 17 residues. As concerns this clone: Its matching antigen is unknown. The missing CDR3 end, 3 residues past where the read stops, is filled in from the germline J gene.

The repertoire was sequenced with immunoSEQ multiplex PCR; TCRdb's copy has only in-frame clones and lacks some. The sample table includes tens of thousands of clones. HPV was found by MY09/MY11 PCR and dot-blot genotyping. The sequenced sample was blood buffy coat. The chain carries TRBV13 and TRBJ1-1; D gene ambiguous. The sequence was obtained from a woman aged 18-70 years with a cervical HPV16 infection that either progressed to CIN3+ or cleared (not recorded which). CDR3 bases read: TGTGCCAGCAGCTTAGATTTAGGGTCAACAATGAACACTGAA. It is translated as CASSLDLGSTMNTE. The CDR3 as a whole reads CASSLDLGSTMNTEAFF.